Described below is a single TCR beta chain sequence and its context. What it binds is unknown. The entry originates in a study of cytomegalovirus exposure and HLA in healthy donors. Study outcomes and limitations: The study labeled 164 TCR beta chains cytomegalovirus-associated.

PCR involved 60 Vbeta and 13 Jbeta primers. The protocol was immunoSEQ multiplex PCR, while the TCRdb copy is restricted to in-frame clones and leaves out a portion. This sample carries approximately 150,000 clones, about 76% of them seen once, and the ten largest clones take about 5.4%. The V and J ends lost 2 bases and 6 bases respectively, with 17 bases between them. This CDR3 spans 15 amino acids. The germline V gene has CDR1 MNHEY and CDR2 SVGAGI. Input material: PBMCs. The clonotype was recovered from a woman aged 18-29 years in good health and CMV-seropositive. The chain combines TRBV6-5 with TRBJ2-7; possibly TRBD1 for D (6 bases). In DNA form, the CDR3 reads TGTGCCAGCAGTTACCGGGCACAGGGCGTGGGCGAGCAGTACTTC. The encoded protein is CASSYRAQGVGEQYF.